These 19 T cell receptor beta chains share one sample of origin, sequenced in a study of neurological immune-mediated disorders. TCRdb re-called the 5' RACE reads through MiXCR, storing one row per CDR3 protein. The sample carries 40,000 to 45,000 distinct CDR3 sequences, over 9.5% recorded once. Source material: PBMCs. The source is a female donor in good health.

This clonotype was found many times. This sequence joins TRBV15 and TRBJ2-1; tentatively, D is TRBD1 (5 bases). Trimming removed 0 bases from V and 0 bases from J, with 18 bases in between. Germline assignment: CDR1 LNHNV and CDR2 YYDKDF (reference sequence). This CDR3 is 19 amino acids long. This CDR3 reads CATSRDPLSLGRSYNEQFF. In nucleotides, the CDR3 is TGTGCCACCAGCAGAGATCCCCTCTCCTTGGGGCGCTCCTACAATGAGCAGTTCTTC.

The rearrangement links TRBV28 to TRBJ2-7, with 8 positions matching TRBD2. CDR1 is MDHEN and CDR2 is SYDVKM in the germline V gene. V gave up 5 bases and J gave up 1 base; unmatched junction bases: 10. CDR3 length: 16 amino acids. CDR3 sequence reads: CASSKSGSYASYEQYF. The CDR3 DNA sequence: TGTGCCAGCAGTAAGAGCGGGAGTTATGCTTCCTACGAGCAGTACTTC.

About this clonotype: At one end, the junction sequence differs from germline, possibly due to a read error. The chain is built from TRBV12-3 or TRBV12-4 and TRBJ2-1; 7 nucleotides line up with TRBD1. The CDR3 contains 14 residues. CDR3 region: CASSSNRQGNEQVF. The DNA for the CDR3 is TGTGCCAGTAGTAGCAACAGACAGGGCAATGAGCAGGTCTTC.

This clonotype was seen ten or more times. The J gene is TRBJ2-1, the V gene TRBV6-5; either TRBD1 or TRBD2 may supply D (6 bases each). Trimming cost V 5 bases and J 5 bases, with 13 bases left between them. The germline CDR1 and CDR2 sequences are MNHEY and SVGAGI. This CDR3 is 14 amino acids long. CDR3 amino acids: CASSRGASNNEQFF. The CDR3 region has the DNA TGTGCCAGCAGTAGGGGGGCGAGTAACAATGAGCAGTTCTTC.

The chain is built from TRBV18 and TRBJ2-2; weak D call: TRBD2 (6 bases). Germline lookup yields CDR1 KGHSH and CDR2 LQKENI. Trimming took 4 bases from V and 6 from J, leaving 15 bases between them. This CDR3 region has 15 residues. CDR3 sequence (DNA): TGTGCCAGCTCACGCGGGACGAGAGGCGCCGGGGAGCTGTTTTTT. Protein: CASSRGTRGAGELFF.

There are many counts of this clonotype. The chain links TRBV5-1 to TRBJ2-2, with D tentatively TRBD1 or TRBD2 (5 bases each). This CDR3 has 14 residues. The V and J ends lost 0 bases and 11 bases respectively, with 14 bases between them. CDR1 and CDR2 from the germline V gene are SGHRS and YFSETQ. The CDR3 reads CASSLGGRDGELFF. DNA for the CDR3: TGCGCCAGCAGCTTGGGGGGACGAGACGGTGAGCTGTTTTTT.

This clonotype was counted at least ten times. V usage is TRBV5-6 and J usage is TRBJ1-2; D is undetermined. CDR3 length equals 14 residues. Germline V CDR1 and CDR2: SGHDT, YYEEEE. The V end lost 4 bases, the J end lost 6 bases, and 16 bases lay between the germline ends. DNA of the CDR3: TGTGCCAGCAGCCCAGGCGGGATGCAAAATGGCTACACCTTC. This translates into CASSPGGMQNGYTF.

This clonotype appeared many times. The CDR3 is CSARTSDVNQPQHF. CDR3 bases: TGCAGTGCTCGGACATCGGATGTCAATCAGCCCCAGCATTTT. The chain joins TRBV20-1 to TRBJ1-5; D is perhaps TRBD1 (5 bases). The CDR3 sequence is 14 residues long. The V and J ends lost 5 bases and 3 bases respectively, with 14 bases between them. CDR1 and CDR2 (germline): DFQATT, SNEGSKA (reference sequence).

V is TRBV4-2 and J is TRBJ2-7; 7 bases align to TRBD1. V lost 1 base, J lost 2 bases, and 5 bases stayed unmatched. CDR3 length equals 15 residues. CDR1 and CDR2 from the germline V gene are LGHNA and YNFKEQ. CDR3 protein: CASSQVDREAYEQYF. Here the CDR3 DNA reads TGTGCCAGCAGCCAAGTAGACAGGGAAGCCTACGAGCAGTACTTC.

With regard to this clonotype: A much larger clone lies one base from this, so it may be a read error. This chain links TRBV29-1 with TRBJ2-1; D is unclear. Germline V gene data show CDR1 as SQVTM and CDR2 as ANQGSEA. The CDR3 is made up of 13 amino acids. With 4 bases removed from V and 0 bases from J, the gap between germline ends came to 7 bases. This CDR3 reads CSVVTDSYNEQFF. The DNA for the CDR3 is TGCAGCGTTGTGACCGACTCCTACAATGAGCAGTTCTTC.

This clonotype was observed at least ten times. The chain joins TRBV5-1 to TRBJ2-1; 8 nucleotides match TRBD1. This CDR3 is built from 15 residues. The germline CDR1 and CDR2 sequences are SGHRS and YFSETQ. J was trimmed by 8 bases and V by 0 bases; bases with no gene match: 7. This CDR3 reads CASSLGQGRIDEQFF. The CDR3 region has the DNA TGCGCCAGCAGCTTGGGACAGGGGAGAATCGATGAGCAGTTCTTC.

This clonotype appeared many times. The chain carries TRBV6-5 and TRBJ2-7; the D gene is possibly TRBD2 (5 bases). V lost 0 bases and J lost 2, with 11 bases in between. Germline values: CDR1 MNHEY, CDR2 SVGAGI. CDR3 length: 15 amino acids. This CDR3 reads CASSYSASGPYEQYF. CDR3 bases: TGTGCCAGCAGTTACTCAGCCAGCGGTCCCTACGAGCAGTACTTC.

This chain uses TRBV6-2 or TRBV6-3 with TRBJ2-3; 10 bases line up with TRBD2. With V trimmed by 5 bases and J by 5 bases, 10 bases remained unmatched. Germline V gene sequence: CDR1 MNHEY, CDR2 SVGEGT. The CDR3 covers 16 residues. The CDR3, as DNA: TGTGCCAGCAGTCCCCGGACTAGCGGAGGTGGAGATACGCAGTATTTT. It translates to CASSPRTSGGGDTQYF.

This clonotype was picked up many times. The gene calls are TRBV5-1 and TRBJ2-5; D might be TRBD2 (6 bases). V dropped 4 bases and J dropped 2 bases, with 18 bases sitting between them. CDR3 length: 16 amino acids. Per the germline V gene, CDR1 is SGHRS and CDR2 is YFSETQ. CDR3 coding DNA: TGCGCCAGCAGCACCTTAGGGACTTTCTCTCAAGAGACCCAGTACTTC. This translates into CASSTLGTFSQETQYF.

This clonotype was picked up many times. The chain has TRBV5-1 and TRBJ2-7, with 7 bases lining up with TRBD1. The CDR3 spans 20 residues. Looked up from germline, CDR1 is SGHRS and CDR2 is YFSETQ. The junction had 25 bases not matched to a gene; V was cut back by 1 base and J by 6 bases. This CDR3 reads CASSLRQSLGRTGEPIEQYF. The CDR3, as DNA: TGCGCCAGCAGCTTGAGGCAAAGTCTGGGACGAACAGGGGAACCGATCGAGCAGTACTTC.

The CDR3 loop is CASANRRDRGAKNIQYF. For the CDR3, the DNA is TGTGCCAGCGCTAACCGTCGGGACAGGGGAGCCAAAAACATTCAGTACTTC. The chain combines TRBV27 with TRBJ2-4, with TRBD1 identical over 10 bases. Trimming took 8 bases from V and 0 from J; bases not matched to a gene: 10. The germline gives CDR1 MNHEY, CDR2 SMNVEV (reference sequence). CDR3 length: 17 amino acids.

This clonotype showed up many times. The chain couples TRBV20-1 to TRBJ1-6; TRBD1 matches 7 bases. The junction had 12 bases not matched to a gene; V was cut back by 6 bases and J by 1 base. CDR1 and CDR2 from the germline V gene are DFQATT and SNEGSKA (reference sequence). The length of the CDR3 is 17 residues. CDR3 nucleotide sequence: TGCAGTGCACCCCACGTCGAGGGGGCTTCCTATAATTCACCCCTCCACTTT. Its translation is CSAPHVEGASYNSPLHF.

This clonotype was observed many times. The chain has TRBV10-2 and TRBJ2-1; 10 bases map to TRBD2. CDR3 length: 15 amino acids. The V gene's germline CDR1 is WSHSY and CDR2 SAAADI. V lost 7 bases, J lost 8 bases, and 11 bases stayed unmatched. The CDR3 loop reads CASTQTGLAGDEQFF. For the CDR3, the DNA is TGCGCCAGCACTCAAACCGGGCTAGCGGGGGATGAGCAGTTCTTC.

This clonotype came up many times. The rearrangement links TRBV5-1 to TRBJ2-7; D ambiguous. V was trimmed by 6 bases and J by 6 bases, leaving 16 bases between them. From germline, CDR1 is SGHRS and CDR2 YFSETQ. The CDR3 totals 13 residues. The CDR3 reads CASTIGVKGEQYF. The CDR3 bases are TGCGCCAGCACCATTGGGGTGAAGGGCGAGCAGTACTTC.